Listed below are T cell receptor beta chains from one sample, sequenced in a study of cytomegalovirus exposure and HLA in healthy donors. Data came from immunoSEQ multiplex PCR; TCRdb stores just in-frame clones and leaves some out. The specimen's table records 150,000 to 200,000 clones. Sequencing was carried out using PBMCs. The receptors originated from a man aged 25 to 45 in good health and CMV-seronegative. The CDR3 runs from the conserved cysteine through the conserved F or W. The D gene is left open where the match is weak.

J gene	D gene	V gene	CDR3 DNA	CDR3 protein
TRBJ2-7	TRBD1	TRBV7-2	TGTGCCAGCAGCACCCGACAGGGATCGTACGAGCAGTACTTC	CASSTRQGSYEQYF
TRBJ1-1	TRBD1	TRBV2	TGTGCCAGCAGTGGGGGACAGACGAACACTGAAGCTTTCTTT	CASSGGQTNTEAFF
TRBJ2-7	TRBD2	TRBV10-2	TGCGCCAGCCAGCGGGGGGCTGGTGGCGAGCAGTACTTC	CASQRGAGGEQYF
TRBJ2-5	NA	TRBV11-2	TGTGCCAGCAGCTCCTTTAGCGACTTGAGAGGCGGACAAGAGACCCAGTACTTC	CASSSFSDLRGGQETQYF
TRBJ2-5	TRBD2	TRBV19	TGTGCCAGTAGTATCGACCCGGGGGGAGAGACCCAGTACTTC	CASSIDPGGETQYF
TRBJ1-1	NA	TRBV27	TGTGCCAGCAGTTTATCGGGGGGACGGATGAACACTGAAGCTTTCTTT	CASSLSGGRMNTEAFF
TRBJ1-2	NA	TRBV5-1	TGCGCCAGTATGGGGGCCTATGGCTACACCTTC	CASMGAYGYTF
TRBJ2-2	NA	TRBV5-1	TGCGCCAGCAGCTTGGCCCGACTAGGTCGTGGGAACACCGGGGAGCTGTTTTTT	CASSLARLGRGNTGELFF
TRBJ1-4	NA	TRBV4-1	TGCGCCAGCAGCCATCGCCAGGGGAATGAAAAACTGTTTTTT	CASSHRQGNEKLFF
TRBJ1-2	TRBD1	TRBV27	TGTGCCAGCAGTTTTTTAGGACAGGGGCGCAACTATGGCTACACCTTC	CASSFLGQGRNYGYTF
TRBJ2-1	NA	TRBV7-9	TGTGCCAGCAGCGAATCGAGTGTAACTTACAATGAGCAGTTCTTC	CASSESSVTYNEQFF
TRBJ2-7	TRBD2	TRBV10-2	TGCGCCAGCATGGGGACTAGCGGGAGATCTTACTACGAGCAGTACTTC	CASMGTSGRSYYEQYF
TRBJ1-2	NA	TRBV10-3	TGTGCCACTTCGAGGGACTATGGCTACACCTTC	CATSRDYGYTF
TRBJ1-2	TRBD1	TRBV2	TGTGCCAGCAACCAAGACAGGGGGCACGGGGGCTACACCTTC	CASNQDRGHGGYTF
TRBJ2-7	NA	TRBV7-2	TGTGCCAGCAGCTTAAAGGCGGCTAGCGCCGTCCACGAGCAGTACTTC	CASSLKAASAVHEQYF
TRBJ2-2	TRBD1	TRBV27	TGTGCCAGCAGTCTATGGGACAGGGGAACCGGGGAGCTGTTTTTT	CASSLWDRGTGELFF
TRBJ1-3	NA	TRBV6-5	TGTGCCAGCAGTTACGAAGCAGGGCCAGGAAACACCATATATTTT	CASSYEAGPGNTIYF
TRBJ2-2	TRBD2	TRBV7-2	TGTGCCAGCAGCCAGACTAGCGGGACAGCCGCGAACACCGGGGAGCTGTTTTTT	CASSQTSGTAANTGELFF
TRBJ2-2	TRBD2	TRBV5-6	TGTGCCAGCAGTTCGACGGGGAGGGCCATCGGGGAGCTGTTTTTT	CASSSTGRAIGELFF
TRBJ1-2	TRBD1	TRBV7-8	TGTGCCAGCAGCTTCCTAGACAGGGGAAACTATGGCTACACCTTC	CASSFLDRGNYGYTF
TRBJ2-1	NA	TRBV5-1	TGCGCCAGCAGCTTGAAGGAAGCGGTATACAATGAGCAGTTCTTC	CASSLKEAVYNEQFF
TRBJ2-6	NA	TRBV7-6	TGTGCCAGCAGCATTGGCGGGCGGGGTACGGGGGCCAACGTCCTGACTTTC	CASSIGGRGTGANVLTF
TRBJ2-3	NA	TRBV6-1	TGTGCCAGCAGTGACCCCGTGCGGGGACTTACCACAGATACGCAGTATTTT	CASSDPVRGLTTDTQYF
TRBJ1-1	NA	TRBV4-3	TGCGCCAGCAGCCAAGATTGGACGGGAGGCACTGAAGCTTTCTTT	CASSQDWTGGTEAFF
TRBJ2-7	NA	TRBV18	TGTGCCAGCTCACCCAACTCCGGGACCCATGGGGGGAACGAGCAGTACTTC	CASSPNSGTHGGNEQYF
TRBJ2-7	TRBD2	TRBV5-5	TGTGCCAGCAGCTTTGTAGCGGGGGCAACCTACGAGCAGTACTTC	CASSFVAGATYEQYF
TRBJ2-3	TRBD1	TRBV14	TGTGCCAGCAGCCTCCTGGGAGAGACAGGGAGCACAGATACGCAGTATTTT	CASSLLGETGSTDTQYF
TRBJ2-7	NA	TRBV5-1	TGCGCCAGCAGCTTGGCCTTCAGGGCCATATCCTACGAGCAGTACTTC	CASSLAFRAISYEQYF
TRBJ2-5	NA	TRBV7-3	TGTGCCAGCAGCTTTGGTGGGAGCCAAGAGACCCAGTACTTC	CASSFGGSQETQYF
TRBJ2-5	TRBD1	TRBV11-3	TGTGCCAGCAGCTTCAAACAGGGGTCGGTCGAGACCCAGTACTTC	CASSFKQGSVETQYF
TRBJ2-2	TRBD2	TRBV9	TGTGCCAGCAGCGTAGCGGGGCGGGAGTTGAGAACCGGGGAGCTGTTTTTT	CASSVAGRELRTGELFF
TRBJ1-1	TRBD1	TRBV4-1	TGCGCCAGCAGCAAGGACAGGGACACTGAAGCTTTCTTT	CASSKDRDTEAFF
TRBJ1-5	NA	TRBV4-1	TGCGCCAGCAGCCCACTACAGGGAAATCAGCCCCAGCATTTT	CASSPLQGNQPQHF
TRBJ1-2	NA	TRBV28	TGTGCCAGCAGTTCGGGGGGCCATGGCTACACCTTC	CASSSGGHGYTF
TRBJ1-5	NA	TRBV6-6	TGTGCCATCGGAGAGCATCAGCCCCAGCATTTT	CAIGEHQPQHF
TRBJ2-3	NA	TRBV19	TGTGCCAGTGGGCGCGGGGACTCCACGCAGTATTTT	CASGRGDSTQYF
TRBJ2-5	NA	TRBV14	TGTGCCAGCAGCCCGACAGTGCGTCAAGAGACCCAGTACTTC	CASSPTVRQETQYF
TRBJ1-1	NA	TRBV11-3	TGTGCCAGCAGCCCAGGGTGGGGCTCTGAAGCTTTCTTT	CASSPGWGSEAFF
TRBJ1-4	TRBD1	TRBV28	TGTGCCAGCAAACCGGTCCGGGGACAGGGGGATGAAAAACTGTTTTTT	CASKPVRGQGDEKLFF
TRBJ2-1	NA	TRBV5-1	TGCGCCAGCAGCTGGGGGGAGCCCTACAATGAGCAGTTCTTC	CASSWGEPYNEQFF
TRBJ1-4	TRBD1	TRBV5-1	TGCGCCGCAAAAGGGACGACAGGGGCCTCCGAATATTCGCATAATGAAAAACTGTTTTTT	CAAKGTTGASEYSHNEKLFF
TRBJ2-2	TRBD2	TRBV5-1	TGCGCCAGCAGCTCGTTAGCGGGAGTCGGCACCGGGGAGCTGTTTTTT	CASSSLAGVGTGELFF
TRBJ1-3	NA	TRBV5-4	TGTGCCAGCAGCTTGGATGGGGGCCGCTCTGGAAACACCATATATTTT	CASSLDGGRSGNTIYF
TRBJ1-4	NA	TRBV6-1	TGTGCCAGCAGTGAATTAACTTCTTTAAGTCGGGAAAAACTGTTTTTT	CASSELTSLSREKLFF
TRBJ2-2	TRBD1	TRBV9	TGTGCCAGCAGCAAGATAGGGGGCGGACAGAACACCGGGGAGCTGTTTTTT	CASSKIGGGQNTGELFF
TRBJ1-1	NA	TRBV6-6	TGTGCCAGCAGTCCACGGGGGGACACTGAAGCTTTCTTT	CASSPRGDTEAFF
TRBJ2-5	TRBD2	TRBV10-3	TGTGCCATCAGTGAGATCCAGACTAGCGGACAAGAGACCCAGTACTTC	CAISEIQTSGQETQYF
TRBJ2-5	TRBD1	TRBV10-3	TGTGCCATCAGTGGGACAGGGGGCGCGGGAAAGACCCAGTACTTC	CAISGTGGAGKTQYF
TRBJ2-5	NA	TRBV29-1	TGCAGCGCCCAGGAGGTAGGAGAGACCCAGTACTTC	CSAQEVGETQYF
TRBJ2-1	TRBD1	TRBV5-1	TGCGCCAGCGGGGTCGGGACAGTGTATTTCAATGAGCAGTTCTTC	CASGVGTVYFNEQFF
TRBJ1-2	NA	TRBV10-3	TGTGCCATCAGTGAAAGGGATTATCAGGGATCGAAGGAAGTAATCTATGGCTACACCTTC	CAISERDYQGSKEVIYGYTF
TRBJ1-2	NA	TRBV2	TGTGCCAGCAGTGACCCACAGTCTAACTATGGCTACACCTTC	CASSDPQSNYGYTF
TRBJ1-4	NA	TRBV10-3	TGTGCCATCAGCGCCTCTCGGACAGCAACTAATGAAAAACTGTTTTTT	CAISASRTATNEKLFF
TRBJ1-1	NA	TRBV11-1	TGTGCCAGCAGCGACCGACAGAAGATGATGAACACTGAAGCTTTCTTT	CASSDRQKMMNTEAFF